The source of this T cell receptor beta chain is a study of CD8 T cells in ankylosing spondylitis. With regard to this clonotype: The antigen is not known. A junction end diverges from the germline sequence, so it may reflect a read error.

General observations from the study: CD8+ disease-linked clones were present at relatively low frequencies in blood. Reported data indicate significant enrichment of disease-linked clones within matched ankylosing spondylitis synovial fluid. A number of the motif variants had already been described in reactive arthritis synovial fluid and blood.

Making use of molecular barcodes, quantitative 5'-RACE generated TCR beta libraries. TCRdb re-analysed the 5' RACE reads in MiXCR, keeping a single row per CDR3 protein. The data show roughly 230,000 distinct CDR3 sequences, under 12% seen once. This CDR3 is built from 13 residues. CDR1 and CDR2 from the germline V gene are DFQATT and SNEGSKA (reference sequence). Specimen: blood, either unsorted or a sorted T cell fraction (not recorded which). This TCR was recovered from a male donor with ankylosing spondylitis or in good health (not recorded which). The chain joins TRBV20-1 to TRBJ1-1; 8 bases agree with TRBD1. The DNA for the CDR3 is TGCAGTCTAAGCAGGGGGCAGGTCACTGGAGCTTTCTTT. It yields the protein CSLSRGQVTGAFF.